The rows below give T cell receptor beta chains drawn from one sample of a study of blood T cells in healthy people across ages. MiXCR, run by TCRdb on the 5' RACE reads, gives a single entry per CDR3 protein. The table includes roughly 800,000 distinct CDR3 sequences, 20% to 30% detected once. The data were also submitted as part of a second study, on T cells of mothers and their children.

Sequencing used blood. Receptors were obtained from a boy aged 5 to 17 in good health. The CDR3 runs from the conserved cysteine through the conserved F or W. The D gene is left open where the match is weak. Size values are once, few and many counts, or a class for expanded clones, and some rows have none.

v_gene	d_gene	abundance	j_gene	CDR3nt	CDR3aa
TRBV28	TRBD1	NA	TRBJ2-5	TGTGCCACCACAGGGGAAGAGACCCAGTACTTC	CATTGEETQYF
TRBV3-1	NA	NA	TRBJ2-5	TGTGCCAGCAGCCAAGATCCACGCAATTGGGTTGAGACCCAGTACTTC	CASSQDPRNWVETQYF
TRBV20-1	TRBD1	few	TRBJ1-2	TGCAGTGCTAGGCCAAACAGGGGTGGGGACTATGGCTACACCTTC	CSARPNRGGDYGYTF
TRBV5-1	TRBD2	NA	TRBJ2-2	TGCGCCAGCAGCTCGTTCGTCCCCTCTAGCGGGGGGAGCACCGGGGAGCTGTTTTTT	CASSSFVPSSGGSTGELFF
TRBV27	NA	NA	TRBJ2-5	TGTGCCAGCAGCCCCCTTGGCCCAGGAGAGACCCAGTACTTC	CASSPLGPGETQYF
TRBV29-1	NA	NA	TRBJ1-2	TGCAGCGTTGAAGCACGGAGAAACTATGGCTACACCTTC	CSVEARRNYGYTF
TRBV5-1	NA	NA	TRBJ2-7	TGCGCCAGCAGCTACGTTGTCGGGGCCGAGCAGTACTTC	CASSYVVGAEQYF
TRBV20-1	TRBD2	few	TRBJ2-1	TGCAGTGTAACCGGGACTAGCGGTAACAATGAGCAGTTCTTC	CSVTGTSGNNEQFF
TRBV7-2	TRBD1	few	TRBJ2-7	TGTGCCAGCAGCTTAGGACAGGGTGCAGTCTACGAGCAGTACTTC	CASSLGQGAVYEQYF
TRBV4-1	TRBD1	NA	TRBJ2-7	TGCGCCAGCAGCCCCTTCGGACAGGGAGACCTCTACGAGCAGTACTTC	CASSPFGQGDLYEQYF
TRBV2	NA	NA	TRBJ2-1	TGTGCCAGCAGAAACCGGGACTCCCTCCTTTACAATGAGCAGTTCTTC	CASRNRDSLLYNEQFF
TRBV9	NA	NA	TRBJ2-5	TGTGCCAGCAGCCCTTTCGGGTCGGGGGAGACCCAGTACTTC	CASSPFGSGETQYF
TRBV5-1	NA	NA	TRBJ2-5	TGCGCCAGCAGCTTGGACAGAACATTAGGGACCCAGTACTTC	CASSLDRTLGTQYF
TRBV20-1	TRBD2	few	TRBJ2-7	TGCAGTGCTAGAAAGGCTAGCGGGGCAGCCTACGAGCAGTACTTC	CSARKASGAAYEQYF
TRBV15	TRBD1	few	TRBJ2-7	TGTGCCACCAGCAGATCAAGGACAGGGGCCTACGAGCAGTACTTC	CATSRSRTGAYEQYF
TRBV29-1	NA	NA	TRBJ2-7	TGCAGCGCCGCGGGTGTGGGCTCCTACGAGCAGTACTTC	CSAAGVGSYEQYF
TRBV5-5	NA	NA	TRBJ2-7	TGTGCCAGCAGCTTTCAGGGTAACGAGCAGTACTTC	CASSFQGNEQYF
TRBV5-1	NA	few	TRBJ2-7	TGCGCCAGCAGCTTACCGGACAGACCTACCTACGAGCAGTACTTC	CASSLPDRPTYEQYF
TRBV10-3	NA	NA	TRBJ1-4	TGTGCCATCTCGGGGGAAAAACTGTTTTTT	CAISGEKLFF
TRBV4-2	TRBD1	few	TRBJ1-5	TGTGCCAGCAGCCAAGATCAGGGGGAGCAGCCCCAGCATTTT	CASSQDQGEQPQHF
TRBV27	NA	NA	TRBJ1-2	TGTGCCACCCGGGTGGTGGCCACCTCTTATGGCTACACCTTC	CATRVVATSYGYTF
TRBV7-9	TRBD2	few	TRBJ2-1	TGTGCCAGCAGTCCTTTAGCGGGGGTCCTCTCGAGCTCCTACAATGAGCAGTTCTTC	CASSPLAGVLSSSYNEQFF
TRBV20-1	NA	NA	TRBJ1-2	TGCAGTGCTCCCGGACAGACATATGGCTACACCTTC	CSAPGQTYGYTF
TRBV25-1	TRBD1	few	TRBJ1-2	TGTGCCAGCAGTGCAACCCGGGACAGGGGATACTATGGCTACACCTTC	CASSATRDRGYYGYTF
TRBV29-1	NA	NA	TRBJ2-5	TGCAGCGTGCCTCCGTTGGGGCGAGAGGCCCAGTACTTC	CSVPPLGREAQYF
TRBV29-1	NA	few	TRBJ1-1	TGCAGCGTTGAAGACAGGGGCCGGAACACTGAAGCTTTCTTT	CSVEDRGRNTEAFF
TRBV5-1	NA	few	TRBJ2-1	TGCGCCAGCAGCTTGGGTGAAGGGGGCTACAATGAGCAGTTCTTC	CASSLGEGGYNEQFF
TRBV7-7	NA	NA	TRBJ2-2	TGTGCCAGCAGCTCAAATCTAGGATTGGGCGGGGAGCTGTTTTTT	CASSSNLGLGGELFF
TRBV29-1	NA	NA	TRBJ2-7	TGCAGCGTTGAATTGTCCGTAAGGGGCTACGAGCAGTACTTC	CSVELSVRGYEQYF
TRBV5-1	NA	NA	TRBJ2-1	TGCGCCAGCAGCTTGTCAGTCAGTGTGGAAGCTTTCTTC	CASSLSVSVEAFF
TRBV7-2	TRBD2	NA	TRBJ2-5	TGTGCCCGCAGCTCCTGGCTAGCGGGGGCAGAGACCCAGTACTTC	CARSSWLAGAETQYF
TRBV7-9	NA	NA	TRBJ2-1	TGTGCCAGCAGCTTACGCGGGGGCTTCGGTGAGCAGTTCTTC	CASSLRGGFGEQFF
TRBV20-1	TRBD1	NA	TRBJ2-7	TGCAGTGCTAGAGATATGGACAGGGGGCGCGAGCAGTACTTC	CSARDMDRGREQYF
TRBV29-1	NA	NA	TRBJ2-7	TGCAGCGTTGAAGATACCGCCGAGAGCTCCTACGAGCAGTACTTC	CSVEDTAESSYEQYF
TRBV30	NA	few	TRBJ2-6	TGTGCCTGGAGTGTACGGGCCAACGTCCTGACTTTC	CAWSVRANVLTF
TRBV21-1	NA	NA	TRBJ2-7	TGTACCAGCAGCGGCCGACCTGGGCTTATAGGGGTCTACGAGCAGTACTTC	CTSSGRPGLIGVYEQYF
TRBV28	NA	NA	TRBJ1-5	TGTGCCAGCAGTTTAAGGACATCGGGCAATCAGCCCCAGCATTTT	CASSLRTSGNQPQHF
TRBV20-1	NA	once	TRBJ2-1	TGCAGTGCTAGAGGGCGGATCTCCTACAATGAGCAGTTCTTC	CSARGRISYNEQFF
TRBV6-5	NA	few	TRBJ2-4	TGTGCCAGCAGGGCCCCAGGGGAAGGGAACATTCTGTACTTC	CASRAPGEGNILYF
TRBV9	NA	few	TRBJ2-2	TGTGCCAGCAGCGTAGTATCGGACCCCTCTGGGGAGCTGTTTTTT	CASSVVSDPSGELFF
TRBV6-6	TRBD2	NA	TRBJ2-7	TGTGCCAGCAGTTACTCAGCTAGCGGGGGATTTGACGAGCAGTACTTC	CASSYSASGGFDEQYF
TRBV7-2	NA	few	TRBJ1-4	TGTGCCAGCAGCTCTAGGCCCAATAATGAAAAACTGTTTTTT	CASSSRPNNEKLFF
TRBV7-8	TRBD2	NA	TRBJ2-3	TGTGCCAGCAGCCCCGGGGAGGGGTCTAGCACAGATACGCAGTATTTT	CASSPGEGSSTDTQYF
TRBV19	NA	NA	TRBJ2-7	TGTGCCAGTAGTATACTCCCTTTTCCCGGAACCTACGAGCAGTACTTC	CASSILPFPGTYEQYF
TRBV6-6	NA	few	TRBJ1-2	TGTGCCAGCAGTTACGATGGGAATCGAGGCTATGGCTACACCTTC	CASSYDGNRGYGYTF
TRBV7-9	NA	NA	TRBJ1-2	TGTGCCAGCAGCTTACTAGGAGCGGGCCTGACGGGTGGCTACACCTTC	CASSLLGAGLTGGYTF
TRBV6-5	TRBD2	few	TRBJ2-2	TGTGCCAGCAGACTAGCGTACGGGGAGCTGTTTTTT	CASRLAYGELFF
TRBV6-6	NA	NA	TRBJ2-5	TGTGCCAGCAGACAGTGGGATGCGGAGGAGCAGTACTTC	CASRQWDAEEQYF
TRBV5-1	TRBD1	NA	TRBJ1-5	TGCGCCAGCGGCGAAGGGACAGCTAGCAATCAGCCCCAGCATTTT	CASGEGTASNQPQHF
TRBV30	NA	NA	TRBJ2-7	TGTGCCTGGAGTGTATTTACTATTACCTACGAGCAGTACTTC	CAWSVFTITYEQYF
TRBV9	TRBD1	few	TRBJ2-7	TGTGCCAGCAGCGTAGGGGACAGGGGGCTCTACGAGCAGTACTTC	CASSVGDRGLYEQYF